A selection of T cell receptor beta chains follows, all from one sample in a study of read filtering for tumor transcriptome and immune sequencing. Using its own MiXCR run on the reads, TCRdb lists one record per CDR3 protein. This sample has about 57,000 distinct CDR3 sequences; over 11% occur once, and the top ten carry around 43%. Sequencing was done on a sample of a population of CD138-negative cells sorted from bone marrow. These receptors all come from a donor over 35 with multiple myeloma. Each CDR3 is given with its conserved first and last residue. The order of the fields is D gene, clone size, J gene, V gene, CDR3 protein, CDR3 DNA. The D gene is left open where the match is weak. Rows may omit the clone size; those that give it use once, few, many or a size class.

TRBD1	NA	TRBJ2-1	TRBV7-9	CASSPMGTGGFQSYNEQFF	TGTGCCAGCAGCCCAATGGGAACAGGGGGCTTTCAGTCCTACAATGAGCAGTTCTTC
NA	many	TRBJ2-7	TRBV28	CASSPVATGDEDYEQYF	TGTGCCAGCAGTCCCGTTGCGACAGGAGACGAGGACTACGAGCAGTACTTC
TRBD1	few	TRBJ1-5	TRBV29-1	CSVLGDSHQPQHF	TGCAGCGTCCTAGGGGACAGTCATCAGCCCCAGCATTTT
TRBD2	many	TRBJ2-1	TRBV6-2/TRBV6-3	CASRRIAGVSYNEQFF	TGTGCCAGCAGACGTATAGCGGGAGTCTCCTACAATGAGCAGTTCTTC
TRBD2	many	TRBJ2-1	TRBV12-3/TRBV12-4	CASSPRGGISYNEQFF	TGTGCCAGCAGTCCGCGGGGAGGGATCTCCTACAATGAGCAGTTCTTC
NA	NA	TRBJ2-7	TRBV7-9	CAGSLGYGYEQYF	TGTGCCGGCAGCCTCGGGTACGGCTACGAGCAGTACTTC
TRBD2	NA	TRBJ2-7	TRBV10-3	CAIRAGLAGSYEQYF	TGTGCCATCAGAGCGGGACTAGCGGGATCCTACGAGCAGTACTTC
NA	many	TRBJ2-3	TRBV9	CASSVGRGPRTDTQYF	TGTGCCAGCAGCGTAGGACGTGGACCTCGCACAGATACGCAGTATTTT
NA	few	TRBJ2-7	TRBV11-3	CASSLPGGTGPFLEYF	TGTGCCAGCAGCTTACCGGGGGGGACAGGGCCCTTCTTGGAGTACTTC
NA	many	TRBJ1-1	TRBV5-1	CASSDRPGTRGEAFF	TGCGCCAGCAGCGACCGGCCAGGGACACGCGGCGAGGCTTTCTTT
NA	many	TRBJ1-1	TRBV11-2	CASSLGYSEAFF	TGTGCCAGCAGCTTAGGGTACTCTGAAGCTTTCTTT
NA	many	TRBJ2-2	TRBV20-1	CSATGTFAGELFF	TGCAGTGCTACAGGGACTTTCGCCGGGGAGCTGTTTTTT
NA	many	TRBJ2-4	TRBV5-4	CASGPRGTSNIQYF	TGTGCCAGCGGTCCTAGAGGGACTTCGAACATTCAGTACTTC
NA	many	TRBJ2-6	TRBV6-1	CASTRSGANVLTF	TGTGCCAGCACTCGCTCTGGGGCCAACGTCCTGACTTTC
TRBD1	many	TRBJ1-2	TRBV20-1	CSGDRERSYGYTF	TGCAGTGGGGACAGGGAACGCTCCTATGGCTACACCTTC
NA	many	TRBJ2-1	TRBV12-3/TRBV12-4	CASSLAAGSNEQFF	TGTGCCAGCAGTTTGGCGGCCGGGAGTAATGAGCAGTTCTTC
NA	many	TRBJ2-7	TRBV29-1	CSVIPGSQSLEQYF	TGCAGCGTAATACCGGGAAGTCAATCACTCGAGCAGTACTTC
NA	many	TRBJ1-1	TRBV27	CASSFRGTYTEAFF	TGTGCCAGCAGTTTCAGGGGAACGTACACTGAAGCTTTCTTT
NA	many	TRBJ2-1	TRBV6-5	CASSYSNEQFF	TGTGCCAGCAGTTACTCGAATGAGCAGTTCTTC
NA	many	TRBJ1-1	TRBV7-9	CASSLARRDTEAFF	TGTGCCAGCAGCTTAGCTCGGAGGGACACTGAAGCTTTCTTT
TRBD1	few	TRBJ1-4	TRBV5-1	CASSLRQGAGEKRFF	TGCGCCAGCAGCTTGCGACAGGGGGCAGGTGAAAAACGGTTTTTT
NA	many	TRBJ1-3	TRBV7-2	CASSLAGDSGNTIYF	TGTGCCAGCAGCTTAGCCGGAGACTCTGGAAACACCATATATTTT
NA	NA	TRBJ2-1	TRBV19	CASPGVGVYNEQFF	TGTGCCAGCCCTGGAGTGGGGGTGTACAATGAGCAGTTCTTC
NA	many	TRBJ2-5	TRBV7-9	CASSQGLTETQYF	TGTGCCAGCAGCCAGGGACTGACGGAGACCCAGTACTTC
TRBD1	many	TRBJ2-7	TRBV12-3/TRBV12-4	CASAMTGTGYVEQYF	TGTGCCAGCGCGATGACCGGGACAGGGTACGTTGAGCAGTACTTC
NA	many	TRBJ2-1	TRBV4-3	CASSQREISSYNEQFF	TGCGCCAGCAGCCAAAGGGAGATAAGCTCCTACAATGAGCAGTTCTTC
NA	many	TRBJ2-1	TRBV5-6	CASSLIGRDSYNEQFF	TGTGCCAGCAGCTTGATTGGCAGAGACTCCTACAATGAGCAGTTCTTC
TRBD2	many	TRBJ2-3	TRBV4-2	CASRGSAGSTDTQYF	TGTGCCAGCCGCGGATCAGCGGGAAGCACAGATACGCAGTATTTT
NA	NA	TRBJ2-3	TRBV29-1	CSVSQGATDTQYF	TGCAGCGTTAGCCAGGGAGCCACAGATACGCAGTATTTT
TRBD2	many	TRBJ2-1	TRBV20-1	CSAGLAGVVEQFF	TGCAGTGCTGGCCTAGCGGGAGTAGTCGAGCAGTTCTTC
NA	many	TRBJ2-2	TRBV3-1	CASSPPGTLGGELFF	TGTGCCAGCAGCCCTCCCGGGACATTGGGCGGGGAGCTGTTTTTT
TRBD2	NA	TRBJ2-5	TRBV20-1	CSRMLAGVGTQYF	TGCAGCAGAATGTTAGCGGGAGTGGGGACCCAGTACTTC
NA	many	TRBJ1-6	TRBV2	CASSETERSPLHF	TGTGCCAGCAGTGAGACCGAGCGTTCACCCCTCCACTTT
NA	NA	TRBJ1-2	TRBV29-1	CIVEGLGKIYGYTF	TGCATCGTTGAAGGTCTGGGAAAGATTTATGGCTACACCTTC
NA	many	TRBJ1-1	TRBV30	CAWKGYTEAFF	TGTGCCTGGAAGGGGTACACTGAAGCTTTCTTT
NA	few	TRBJ1-1	TRBV7-2	CASSRFLRGGRENTEAFF	TGTGCCAGCAGCAGATTTCTTAGGGGCGGACGAGAGAACACTGAAGCTTTCTTT
TRBD1	NA	TRBJ2-1	TRBV20-1	CSAGDRYNEQFF	TGCAGTGCCGGGGACAGGTACAATGAGCAGTTCTTC
NA	NA	TRBJ2-1	TRBV11-2	CASGLVGSSYNEQFF	TGTGCCAGCGGCTTAGTGGGATCCTCCTACAATGAGCAGTTCTTC
TRBD1	many	TRBJ1-5	TRBV2	CASSTAGGNQPQHF	TGTGCCAGCAGTACGGCAGGGGGGAATCAGCCCCAGCATTTT
TRBD1	many	TRBJ1-1	TRBV7-9	CASSSEGQGIRAFF	TGTGCCAGCAGCTCAGAGGGACAGGGTATCCGAGCTTTCTTT
TRBD2	few	TRBJ2-2	TRBV19	CASSPPSGRLNGELFF	TGTGCCAGTAGTCCTCCTAGCGGGAGGCTGAACGGGGAGCTGTTTTTT
TRBD1	many	TRBJ2-7	TRBV29-1	CSAEDRAGEQYF	TGCAGCGCTGAAGACAGGGCAGGGGAGCAGTACTTC
NA	many	TRBJ2-4	TRBV29-1	CSVERGGNIQYF	TGCAGCGTTGAAAGAGGGGGAAACATTCAGTACTTC
NA	many	TRBJ2-7	TRBV20-1	CSARDHIGDEQYF	TGCAGTGCTAGAGATCATATTGGGGACGAGCAGTACTTC